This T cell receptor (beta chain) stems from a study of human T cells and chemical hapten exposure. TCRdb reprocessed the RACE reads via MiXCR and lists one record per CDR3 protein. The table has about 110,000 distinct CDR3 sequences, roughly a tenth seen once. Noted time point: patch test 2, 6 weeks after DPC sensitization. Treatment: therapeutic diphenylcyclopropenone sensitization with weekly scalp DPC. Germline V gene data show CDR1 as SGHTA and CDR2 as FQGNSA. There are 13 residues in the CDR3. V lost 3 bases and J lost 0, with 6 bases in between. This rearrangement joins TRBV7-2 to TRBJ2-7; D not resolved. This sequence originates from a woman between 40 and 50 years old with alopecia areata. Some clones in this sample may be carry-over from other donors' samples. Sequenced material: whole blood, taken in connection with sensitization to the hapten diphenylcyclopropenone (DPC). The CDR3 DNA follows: TGTGCCAGCAGCTTCTGGAGCTCCTACGAGCAGTACTTC. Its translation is CASSFWSSYEQYF.